This T cell receptor beta chain was recovered during a study of blood T cell repertoires in COVID-19. Study as a whole: Sample material is recorded as cDNA or gDNA derived from T cells, B-cell-depleted T cells, or PBMCs.

Only one count was recorded for this clone. The junction had 15 bases not matched to a gene; V was cut back by 4 bases and J by 1 base. CDR3 length: 18 residues. Germline CDR1 is SGHAT and CDR2 is FQNNGV. In the authors' workflow: Estimates of nucleated cell counts were drawn from the amplification of reference gene primers. Data came from immunoSEQ multiplex PCR; TCRdb stores just in-frame clones and leaves some out. V, J and clone size derive from that table, while D and trimming were established from the DNA sequence. The sample yields 85,000 to 120,000 clones, 70% to 90% seen once. V and J are TRBV11-2 and TRBJ2-7; TRBD2 agrees at 8 bases. The source is a man aged 50 to 60 with active or convalescent COVID-19. The sample taken for sequencing was peripheral blood. The CDR3 DNA reads as TGTGCCAGCAGCTCTATCAACCGGGAGCGGGGGACTTCCTACGAGCAGTACTTC. The encoded protein is CASSSINRERGTSYEQYF.